A selection of T cell receptor beta chains follows, all from one sample in a study of Tregs in tolerant kidney transplant recipients. Data came from immunoSEQ multiplex PCR; TCRdb stores just in-frame clones and leaves some out. The table records about 64,000 clones, 70% to 90% of them present only once. The sample consisted of CD4+ T cells from blood (PBMCs), taken 6 months after the transplant. All receptors come from a human patient who received a combined kidney and bone marrow transplant. The graft donor may have contributed some T cells. Both conserved end residues are trimmed from each CDR3. Each record gives: V gene, J gene, CDR3 protein.

v_gene: TRBV19
j_gene: TRBJ1-2
CDR3aa: ASSIDVVGGGYT

v_gene: TRBV10-3
j_gene: TRBJ2-5
CDR3aa: AISETRQSQETQY

v_gene: TRBV19
j_gene: TRBJ1-2
CDR3aa: ASSPGQGYGYT

v_gene: TRBV2
j_gene: TRBJ1-2
CDR3aa: ATLTAGYGGYT

v_gene: TRBV27
j_gene: TRBJ2-7
CDR3aa: ASSLRHTTSYEQY

v_gene: TRBV7-9
j_gene: TRBJ2-1
CDR3aa: ASSPSANEQF

v_gene: TRBV19
j_gene: TRBJ2-5
CDR3aa: ASSVGTGGSQETQY

v_gene: TRBV11-3
j_gene: TRBJ1-4
CDR3aa: ASSQRQGIHEKLF

v_gene: TRBV5-4
j_gene: TRBJ2-3
CDR3aa: ASSLDSGYTDTQY

v_gene: TRBV7-3
j_gene: TRBJ2-2
CDR3aa: ASSLRVAFSGELF

v_gene: TRBV7-3
j_gene: TRBJ2-2
CDR3aa: ASSKTVVGGELF